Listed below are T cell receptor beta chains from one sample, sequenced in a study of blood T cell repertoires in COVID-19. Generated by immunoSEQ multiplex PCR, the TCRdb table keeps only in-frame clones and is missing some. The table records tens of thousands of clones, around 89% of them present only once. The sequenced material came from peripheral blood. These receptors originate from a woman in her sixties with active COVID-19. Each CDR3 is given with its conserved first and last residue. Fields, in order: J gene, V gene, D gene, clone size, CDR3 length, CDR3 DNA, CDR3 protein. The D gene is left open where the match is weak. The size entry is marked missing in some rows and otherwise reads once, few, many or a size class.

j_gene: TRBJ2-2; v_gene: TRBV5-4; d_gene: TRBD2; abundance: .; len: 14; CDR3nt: TGCGCCAGCCCAAACGGGGGGGGTACCGGGGAGCTGTTTTTT; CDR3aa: CASPNGGGTGELFF
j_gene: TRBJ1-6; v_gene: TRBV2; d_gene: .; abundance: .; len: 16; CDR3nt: TGTGCCAGCAGTCGCCACATCGGGGACTTTAATTCACCCCTCCACTTT; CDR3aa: CASSRHIGDFNSPLHF
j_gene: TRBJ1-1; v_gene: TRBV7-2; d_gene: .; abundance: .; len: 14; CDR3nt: TGTGCCAGCAGCACGCGGCGGGGGGGCGCTGAAGCTTTCTTT; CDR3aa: CASSTRRGGAEAFF
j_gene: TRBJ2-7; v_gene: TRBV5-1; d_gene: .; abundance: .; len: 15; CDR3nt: TGCGCCAGCAGCTTGGGGCAGGGGATCTCCTACGAGCAGTACTTC; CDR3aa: CASSLGQGISYEQYF
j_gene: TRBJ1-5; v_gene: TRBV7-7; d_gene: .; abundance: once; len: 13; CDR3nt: TGTGCTAGCAGTCTCGACAGGAATCAGCCCCAGCATTTT; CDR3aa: CASSLDRNQPQHF
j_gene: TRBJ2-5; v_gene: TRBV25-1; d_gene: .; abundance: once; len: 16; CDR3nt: TGTGCCAGCAGTGAATACCCGCAGGGGCTCCAAGAGACCCAGTACTTC; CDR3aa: CASSEYPQGLQETQYF
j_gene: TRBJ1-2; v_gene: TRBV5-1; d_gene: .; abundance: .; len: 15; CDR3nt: TGCGCCAGCACTCCAAGGTTACCGGGGAACTATGGCTACACCTTC; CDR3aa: CASTPRLPGNYGYTF
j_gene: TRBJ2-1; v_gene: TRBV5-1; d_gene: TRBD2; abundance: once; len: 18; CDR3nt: TGCGCCAGCAGCTTCGGTAGCGGGGGCCGGAGCTCCTACAATGAGCAGTTCTTC; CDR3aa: CASSFGSGGRSSYNEQFF
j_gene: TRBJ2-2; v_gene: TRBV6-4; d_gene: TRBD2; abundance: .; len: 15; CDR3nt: TGTGCCAGCAGTTCCGCGGGGGGAAACACCGGGGAGCTGTTTTTT; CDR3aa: CASSSAGGNTGELFF
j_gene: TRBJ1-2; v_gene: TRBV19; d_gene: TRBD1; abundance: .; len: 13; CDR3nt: TGTGCCAGTAGTGTGGACAGGAACTATGGCTACACCTTC; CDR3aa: CASSVDRNYGYTF
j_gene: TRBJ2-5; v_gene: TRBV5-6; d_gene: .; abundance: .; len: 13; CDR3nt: TGTGCCAGCAGAAGGGGTTACAAAGAGACCCAGTACTTC; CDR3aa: CASRRGYKETQYF
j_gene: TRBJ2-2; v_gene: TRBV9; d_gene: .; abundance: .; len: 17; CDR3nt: TGTGCCAGCAGCGTTACGTCCTCGGCAAGTCAGGCCGGGGAGCTGTTTTTT; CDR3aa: CASSVTSSASQAGELFF
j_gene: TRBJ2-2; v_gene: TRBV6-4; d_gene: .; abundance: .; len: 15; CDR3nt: TGTGCCAGCAGTGTGGGCTCCGGGGAGACCGGGGAGCTGTTTTTT; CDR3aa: CASSVGSGETGELFF
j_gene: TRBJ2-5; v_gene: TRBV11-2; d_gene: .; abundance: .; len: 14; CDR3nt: TGTGCCAGCAGCTCCAACAGGGTCCAAGAGACCCAGTACTTC; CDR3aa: CASSSNRVQETQYF
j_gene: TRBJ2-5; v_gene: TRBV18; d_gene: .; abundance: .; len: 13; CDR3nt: TGTGCCAGCTCCGGGACAAGGCAAGAGACCCAGTACTTC; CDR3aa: CASSGTRQETQYF
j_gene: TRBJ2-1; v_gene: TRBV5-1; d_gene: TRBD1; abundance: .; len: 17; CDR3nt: TGCGCCAGCAGCTTGGATACCGGGACAGCCGATTACAATGAGCAGTTCTTC; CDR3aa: CASSLDTGTADYNEQFF
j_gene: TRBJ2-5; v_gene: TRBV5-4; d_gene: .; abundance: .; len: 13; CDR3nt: TGTGCCAGCAGCCCAGGGTACCAAGAGACCCAGTACTTC; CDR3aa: CASSPGYQETQYF
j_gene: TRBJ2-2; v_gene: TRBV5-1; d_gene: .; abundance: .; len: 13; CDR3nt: TGCGCCAGCAGCTTGGTCCCTACCGGGGAGCTGTTTTTT; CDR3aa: CASSLVPTGELFF
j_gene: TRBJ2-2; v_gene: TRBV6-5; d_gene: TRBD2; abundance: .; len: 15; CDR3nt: TGTGCCAGCAGGCTGGGACTAGATATCACCGGGGAGCTGTTTTTT; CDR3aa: CASRLGLDITGELFF
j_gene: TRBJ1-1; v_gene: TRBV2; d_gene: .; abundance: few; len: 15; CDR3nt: TGTGCCAGCAGTGATGAGGGCAGGATGAACACTGAAGCTTTCTTT; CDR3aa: CASSDEGRMNTEAFF
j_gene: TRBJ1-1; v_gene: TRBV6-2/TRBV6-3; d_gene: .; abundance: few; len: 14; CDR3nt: TGTGCCAGCAGCGACTACCCCGAGTCAGCCGAAGCTTTCTTT; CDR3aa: CASSDYPESAEAFF
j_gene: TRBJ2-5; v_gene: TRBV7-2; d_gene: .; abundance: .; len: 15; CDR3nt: TGTGCCAGCAGCCTAGTGCGGGGTCCACAAGAGACCCAGTACTTC; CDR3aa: CASSLVRGPQETQYF
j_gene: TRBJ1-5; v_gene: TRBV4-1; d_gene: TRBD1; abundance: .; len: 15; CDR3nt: TGCGCCAGCAGCCAAGGCGGGACAGGGTTTCAGCCCCAGCATTTT; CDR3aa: CASSQGGTGFQPQHF
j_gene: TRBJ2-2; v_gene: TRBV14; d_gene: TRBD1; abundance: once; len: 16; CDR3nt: TGTGCCAGCAGCCGGATCCGGACAGGAACCACCGGGGAGCTGTTTTTT; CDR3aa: CASSRIRTGTTGELFF
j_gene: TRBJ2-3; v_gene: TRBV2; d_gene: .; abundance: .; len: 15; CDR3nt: TGTGCCAGCAGTGAATCAGGGTTTGTCACAGATACGCAGTATTTT; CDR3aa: CASSESGFVTDTQYF
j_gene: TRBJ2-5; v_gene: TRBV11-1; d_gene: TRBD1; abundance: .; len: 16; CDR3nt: TGTGCCAGCAGCTCGCCCGGGACAGGGGATCGGGAGACCCAGTACTTC; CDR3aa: CASSSPGTGDRETQYF
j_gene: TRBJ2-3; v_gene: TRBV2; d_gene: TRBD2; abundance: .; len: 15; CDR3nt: TGTGCCAGCAGTGAAGGTTGGGGGACTATCGATACGCAGTATTTT; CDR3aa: CASSEGWGTIDTQYF
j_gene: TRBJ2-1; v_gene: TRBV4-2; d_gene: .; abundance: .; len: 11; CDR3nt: TGTGCCAGCAGCAGGGGCATTGAGCAGTTCTTC; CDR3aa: CASSRGIEQFF
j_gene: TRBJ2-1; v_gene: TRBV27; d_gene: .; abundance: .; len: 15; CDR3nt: TGTGCCAGCAGTTGGCAGCGTAGCTCCTACAATGAGCAGTTCTTC; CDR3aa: CASSWQRSSYNEQFF
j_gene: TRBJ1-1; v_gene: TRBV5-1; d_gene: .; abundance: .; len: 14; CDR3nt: TGCGCCAGCAGCAGGGGCACAGAAAAACTTGAAGCTTTCTTT; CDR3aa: CASSRGTEKLEAFF
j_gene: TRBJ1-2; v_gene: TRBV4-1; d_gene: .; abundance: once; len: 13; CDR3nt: TGCGCCAGCAGCCAACGGGGGGCTTATGGCTACACCTTC; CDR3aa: CASSQRGAYGYTF
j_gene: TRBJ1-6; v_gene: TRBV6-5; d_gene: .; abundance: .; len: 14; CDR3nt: TGTGCCAGCAATTTAAGGGGACACTCGGGGCCCCTCCACTTT; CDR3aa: CASNLRGHSGPLHF
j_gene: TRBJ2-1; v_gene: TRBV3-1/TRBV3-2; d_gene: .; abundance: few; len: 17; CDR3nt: TGTGCCAGCAGCCGCGACAGTTCCGCCAGTTCCTACAATGAGCAGTTCTTC; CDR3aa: CASSRDSSASSYNEQFF
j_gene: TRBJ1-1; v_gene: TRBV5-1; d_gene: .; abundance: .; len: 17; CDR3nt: TGCGCCAGCAGCTTGGTAATCCGGGGGGCGCGGAACACTGAAGCTTTCTTT; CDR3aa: CASSLVIRGARNTEAFF
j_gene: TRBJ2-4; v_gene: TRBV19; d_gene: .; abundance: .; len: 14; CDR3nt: TGTGCCAGTAGTATCCACGGAGCCAAAAACATTCAGTACTTC; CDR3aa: CASSIHGAKNIQYF
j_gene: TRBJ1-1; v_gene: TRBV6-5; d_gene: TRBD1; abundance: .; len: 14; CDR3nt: TGTGCCAGCACCTCGGACAGGGCTCACACTGAAGCTTTCTTT; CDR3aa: CASTSDRAHTEAFF
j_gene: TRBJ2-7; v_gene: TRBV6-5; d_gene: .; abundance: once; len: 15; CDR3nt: TGTGCCAGCAGCGTCAAGACAGGGACGGGGGGGGAGCAGTACTTC; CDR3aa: CASSVKTGTGGEQYF
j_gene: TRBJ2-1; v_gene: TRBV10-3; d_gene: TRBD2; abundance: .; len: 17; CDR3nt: TGTGCCATCGCTGAGACCGCCGGGACTAGCGGGGTGAATGAGCAGTTCTTC; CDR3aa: CAIAETAGTSGVNEQFF
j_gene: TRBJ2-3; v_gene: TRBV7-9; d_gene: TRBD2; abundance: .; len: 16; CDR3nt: TGTGCCAGCAGCTTAATCCTTAGCGGGGACGGGGATACGCAGTATTTT; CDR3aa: CASSLILSGDGDTQYF
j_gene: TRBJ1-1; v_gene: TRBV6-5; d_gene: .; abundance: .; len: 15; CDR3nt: TGTGCCAGCAGTTACTTAGTCAGTCGAGAGAGGGAAGCTTTCTTT; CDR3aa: CASSYLVSREREAFF
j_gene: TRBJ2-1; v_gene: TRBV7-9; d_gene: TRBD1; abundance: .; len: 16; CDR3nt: TGTGCCAGCAGCTCTTACCCCGGGACAGCATACAATGAGCAGTTCTTC; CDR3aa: CASSSYPGTAYNEQFF
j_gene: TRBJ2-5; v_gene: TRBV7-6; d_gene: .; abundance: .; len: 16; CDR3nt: TGTGCCAGCAGCCTACGGGCCACTAGTGTACAAGAGACCCAGTACTTC; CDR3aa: CASSLRATSVQETQYF
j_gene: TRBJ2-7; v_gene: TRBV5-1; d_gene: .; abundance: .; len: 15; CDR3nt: TGCGCCAGCAGCCAGCGTGGAGCCCCTGAGGGCGAGCAGTACTTC; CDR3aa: CASSQRGAPEGEQYF
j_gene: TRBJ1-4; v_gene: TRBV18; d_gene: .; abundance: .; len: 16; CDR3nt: TGTGCCAGCTCACCGATTCCAGGGTCAACTAATGAAAAACTGTTTTTT; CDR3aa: CASSPIPGSTNEKLFF
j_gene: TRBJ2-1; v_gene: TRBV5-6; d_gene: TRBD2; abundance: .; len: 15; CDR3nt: TGTGCCAGCAGCTTGCCCGGGACTAGTTTCGCTGAGCAGTTCTTC; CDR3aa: CASSLPGTSFAEQFF
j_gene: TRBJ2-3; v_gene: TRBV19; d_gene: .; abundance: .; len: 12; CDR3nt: TGTGCCAGTACATCCAGCACAGATACGCAGTATTTT; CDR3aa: CASTSSTDTQYF
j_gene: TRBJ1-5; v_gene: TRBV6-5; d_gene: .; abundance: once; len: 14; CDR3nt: TGTGCCAGCAGTTTCAATACAGGGAACGCGCCCCAGCATTTT; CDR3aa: CASSFNTGNAPQHF
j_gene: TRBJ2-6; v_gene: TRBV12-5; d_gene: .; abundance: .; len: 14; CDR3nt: TGTGCTAGTGGTACTGGGGCCGGGGCCAACGTCCTGACTTTC; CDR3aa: CASGTGAGANVLTF
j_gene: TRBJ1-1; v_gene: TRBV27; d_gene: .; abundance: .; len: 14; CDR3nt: TGTGCCAGCAGTGGCAGGGTCTGGCACGCTGAAGCTTTCTTT; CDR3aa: CASSGRVWHAEAFF
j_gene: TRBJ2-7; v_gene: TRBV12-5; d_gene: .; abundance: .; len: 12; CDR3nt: TGTGCTAGTGGTTTGGGCTACTACGAGCAGTACTTC; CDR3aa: CASGLGYYEQYF
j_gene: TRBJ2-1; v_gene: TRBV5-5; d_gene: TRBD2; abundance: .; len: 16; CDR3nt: TGTGCCAGCAGCCAAACCGGGACTAGCGGTTACAATGAGCAGTTCTTC; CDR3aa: CASSQTGTSGYNEQFF
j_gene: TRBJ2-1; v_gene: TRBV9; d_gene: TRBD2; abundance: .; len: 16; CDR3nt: TGTGCCAGCAGCGTAGATCTAGCGGGGGGTGAATATGAGCAGTTCTTC; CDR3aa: CASSVDLAGGEYEQFF
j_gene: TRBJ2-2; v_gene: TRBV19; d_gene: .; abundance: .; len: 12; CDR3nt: TGTGCCAGTAGAGAGGGAACCGGGGAGCTGTTTTTT; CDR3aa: CASREGTGELFF
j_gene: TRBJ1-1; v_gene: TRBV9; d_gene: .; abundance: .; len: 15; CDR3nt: TGTGCCAGCAGCCCCCGGTTCGGAGGGAACACTGAAGCTTTCTTT; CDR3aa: CASSPRFGGNTEAFF
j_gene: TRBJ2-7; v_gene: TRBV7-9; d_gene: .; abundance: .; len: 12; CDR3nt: TGTGCCAGCAGCTTAGCTACAGGGGAGCAGTACTTC; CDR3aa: CASSLATGEQYF
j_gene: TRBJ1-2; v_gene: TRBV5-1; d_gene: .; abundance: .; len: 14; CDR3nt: TGCGCCAGCAGCTTGGCCGGGGGGCTAGGCGGCTACACCTTC; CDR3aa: CASSLAGGLGGYTF
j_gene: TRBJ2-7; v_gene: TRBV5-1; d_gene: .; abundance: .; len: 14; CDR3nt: TGCGCCAGCAGCTACCTGGGAGGCACCTACGAGCAGTACTTC; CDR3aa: CASSYLGGTYEQYF
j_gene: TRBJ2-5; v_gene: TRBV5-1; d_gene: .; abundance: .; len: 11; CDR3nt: TGCGCCAGCAGCAGAGAAGAGACCCAGTACTTC; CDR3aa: CASSREETQYF
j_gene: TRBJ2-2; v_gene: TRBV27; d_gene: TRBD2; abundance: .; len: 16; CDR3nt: TGTGCCAGCAGTACACTAGTAACGGGAGGCACCGGGGAGCTGTTTTTT; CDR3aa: CASSTLVTGGTGELFF